The source of this TCR beta chain is a study of CD8 T cells in ankylosing spondylitis. Germline CDR1 and CDR2: ENHRY and SYGVKD. This CDR3 has 19 amino acids. The J segment lost 3 bases and the V segment lost 5 bases, leaving 20 bases of the junction unmatched. Findings and caveats of the study: Roughly eight highly homologous variants made up a TCR beta motif that seemed to typify ankylosing spondylitis blood. Reports say disease-linked clones showed up significantly more in matched ankylosing spondylitis synovial fluid.

Comment on this clonotype: The target antigen is unknown.

Libraries of TCR beta came from quantitative 5'-RACE with molecular barcodes. TCRdb re-derived calls from the 5' RACE reads in MiXCR, one entry per CDR3 protein. The sample consists of roughly 490,000 distinct CDR3 sequences, approximately 5% of them appearing once. This clonotype was sampled from a male donor with ankylosing spondylitis. The sequencing sample was made of blood, either unsorted or a sorted T cell fraction (not recorded which). The chain links TRBV10-3 to TRBJ2-3; 7 bases map to TRBD2. The CDR3 nucleotides read TGTGCCATCAGTTTAGCCGGCTGGCGGGAGCGGATGGCGACAGATACGCAGTATTTT. Its protein product is CAISLAGWRERMATDTQYF.